This T cell receptor (beta chain) emerged from a study of CD8 T cells in Susac syndrome (dated by TCRdb to between 2019 and 2020). With regard to the full study: Whether CD8+ T cell activation and differentiation in Susac syndrome was antigen driven was tested using repertoire sequencing. The clonality of the CD8+ T cell repertoire was compared across approximately 11 healthy donors, roughly 14 Susac syndrome patients and under 18 multiple sclerosis patients.

Sequences SGHNT (CDR1) and YYREEE (CDR2) are obtained from the germline V gene (reference sequence). V loses 5 bases at its end and J loses 7 bases; junction bases beyond the gene matches: 7. Including cysteine and phenylalanine, the CDR3 has 14 amino acids. Only the CDR3 part of the read is kept: 42 bases, read in frame from the first base. What the research found in general, with its limitations: The number of individuals in the TCR sequencing and HLA analysis was acknowledged as relatively small.

Points on this clonotype: Its antigen is still unknown. Qualities for individual bases were not recorded, and no much larger clone is one base off.

RNA was extracted with the RNeasy kit and about 0.5 to 1 ug was reverse transcribed using random hexamers. TCR beta CDR3 regions were amplified with the immunoSEQ multiplex PCR assay covering 54 Vbeta and 13 Jbeta segments. To correct PCR amplification bias, a synthetic template baseline was used for both primer optimization and computational correction. Per the source publication's procedure: Reads were assigned to V, D and J genes according to IMGT and analyzed in immunoSEQ Analyzer, with only productive sequences retained. Clonality was computed as one minus Shannon entropy normalized by log2 of the number of productive unique sequences. For each patient and control, public and private clones were evaluated within the 100 most prevalent clones. A clone was defined as Susac-specific if it was absent from the healthy and MS cohorts, from 950 to 1,300 published viral clones and from other ImmuneACCESS disease sequences. The public reads were quality trimmed at Q25 with fastp and then assembled into clones with MiXCR by TCRdb, keeping productive beta chains. All rows with the same CDR3 protein become a single entry with the most common DNA and genes. The V and J calls reflect TCRdb's pipeline rather than the authors' work. Here the sample has 110,000 to 150,000 distinct CDR3 sequences; about 93% occur a single time. 0.27% of the sample comes from the top ten.

High-throughput TCR beta sequencing profiled peripheral blood CD8+ and CD4+ T cells from healthy donors, Susac syndrome patients and multiple sclerosis patients. The healthy donors served as controls matched for age and sex. Bulk CD8+ and CD4+ T cells were purified magnetically by negative isolation, whereas CD8+ TEMRA cells were enriched by FACS. Blood was collected in EDTA tubes and processed within 24 hours, with PBMCs isolated through density gradient centrifugation. PBMCs destined for TCR sequencing were cryopreserved in liquid nitrogen and later thawed in a 37 °C water bath. The sorted or isolated CD4+, CD8+ and CD8+ TEMRA cells had a purity of 90% or higher.

The rearranged segments are TRBV5-4 and TRBJ1-2; 11 middle bases align to TRBD1. This receptor was identified in a human donor in good health. The sequenced material came from CD8+ T cells from PBMCs. The nucleotide sequence is given as TGTGCCAGCAGTTGGACAGGGGGCACTTCTGGCTACACCTTC. It translates as CASSWTGGTSGYTF.